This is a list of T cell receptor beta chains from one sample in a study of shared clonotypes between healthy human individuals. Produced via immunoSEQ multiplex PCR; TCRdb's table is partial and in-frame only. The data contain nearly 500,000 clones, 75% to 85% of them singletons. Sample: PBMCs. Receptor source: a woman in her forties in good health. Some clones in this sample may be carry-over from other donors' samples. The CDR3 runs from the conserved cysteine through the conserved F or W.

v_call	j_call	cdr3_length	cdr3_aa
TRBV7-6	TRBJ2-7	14	CASSPRTGDYEQYF
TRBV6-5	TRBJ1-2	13	CASSYSTDYGYTF
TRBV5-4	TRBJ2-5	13	CASSLAPPEAQYF
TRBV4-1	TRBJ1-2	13	CASSQRVLYGYTF
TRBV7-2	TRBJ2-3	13	CASSPDLPDTQYF
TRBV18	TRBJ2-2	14	CASSPTSEGGELFF
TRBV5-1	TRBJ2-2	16	CASSSQGARNTGELFF
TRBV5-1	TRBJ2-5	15	CASSRGLAGGETQYF
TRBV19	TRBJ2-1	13	CASSEGLTTEQFF
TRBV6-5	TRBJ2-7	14	CASRRAGLYYEQYF
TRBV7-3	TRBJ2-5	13	CASSRGSQETQYF
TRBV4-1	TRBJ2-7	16	CASSQTLREVLYEQYF
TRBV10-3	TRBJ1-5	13	CAIGQGLVQPQHF
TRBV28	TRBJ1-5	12	CASSYEFQPQHF
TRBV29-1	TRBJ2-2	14	CSVIDRTNTGELFF
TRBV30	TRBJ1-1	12	CAWNSGGTEAFF
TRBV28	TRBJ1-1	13	CASLKWDEAEAFF
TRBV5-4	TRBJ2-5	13	CASSFNSQETQYF
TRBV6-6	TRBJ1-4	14	CASSREGHGEKLFF
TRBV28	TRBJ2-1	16	CASSLSAGGTYNEQFF
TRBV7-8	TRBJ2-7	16	CASSPTISGTAYEQYF
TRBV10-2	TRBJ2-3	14	CAGSASGRTDTQYF
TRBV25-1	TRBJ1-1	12	CASGGGVTEAFF
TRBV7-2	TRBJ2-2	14	CASSTNGFTGELFF
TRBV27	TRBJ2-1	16	CASSFRPAGSYNEQFF
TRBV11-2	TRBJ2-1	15	CASSSTSGSYNEQFF
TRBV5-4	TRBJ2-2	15	CASSDRTGNTGELFF
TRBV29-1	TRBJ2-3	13	CSVLRPFTDTQYF
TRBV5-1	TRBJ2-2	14	CASSSDAWGGELFF
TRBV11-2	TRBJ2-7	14	CASSDRGLLYEQYF
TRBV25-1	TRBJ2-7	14	CASSERSSPYEQYF
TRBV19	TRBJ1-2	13	CASSTHLNYGYTF
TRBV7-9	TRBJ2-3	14	CASSLAGITDTQYF